The sequence of this T cell receptor beta chain was determined in a study of blood T cell repertoires in COVID-19. The CDR3 length is 15 residues. V shed 4 bases, J shed 1 base, and the junction held 5 bases outside the gene matches. Germline CDR1 and CDR2: GTSNPN and SVGIG (reference sequence). Clones were read by immunoSEQ multiplex PCR, and TCRdb kept only the in-frame ones, dropping some. The data contain some 75,000 clones, more than 70% of them seen just once; the ten biggest clones take up 9.5% to 15%. Sequencing was carried out using peripheral blood. V gene TRBV30 combines with J gene TRBJ2-2; TRBD2 agrees at 8 bases. The origin of this receptor is a man between 50 and 59 years old with COVID-19, enrolled during active disease. CDR3 residues: CAWISAGGNTGELFF. CDR3 in DNA: TGTGCCTGGATTTCGGCGGGAGGGAACACCGGGGAGCTGTTTTTT.